This entry features one TCR beta chain sequence. This entry comes from a study of cytomegalovirus exposure and HLA in healthy donors. 60 Vbeta and 13 Jbeta primers were used in PCR. Clones were sequenced by immunoSEQ multiplex PCR, and TCRdb holds only the in-frame ones, with some missing. The table includes approximately 120,000 clones, approximately 80% detected once. V gave up 5 bases and J gave up 6 bases; unmatched junction bases: 7. This CDR3 has 13 amino acids. CDR1 GTSNPN and CDR2 SVGIG come from the germline V gene (reference sequence). The chain is built from TRBV30 and TRBJ1-5; 7 nucleotides line up with TRBD1. This TCR derives from a woman between 40 and 55 years old in good health and CMV-seropositive. The sample consisted of PBMCs. CDR3 DNA sequence: TGTGCCTGGGGCAGACAGGGTCGTCAGCCCCAGCATTTT. Protein product: CAWGRQGRQPQHF.